Below are 32 T cell receptor beta chains sequenced from a single sample in a study of CD8 T cells in ankylosing spondylitis (dated by TCRdb to 2015 to 2018). Library method: 5' RACE. For sequencing, an Illumina HiSeq 2500 was employed. Starting from the raw public reads, TCRdb applied fastp trimming at Q25, assembled clones with MiXCR and retained in-frame beta chains. Each CDR3 protein gets just one entry, which takes the most common genes and DNA from the rows behind it. This sample comprises some 23,000 distinct CDR3 sequences, just over 2.5% of them detected only once. Approximately 7.5% of the sample belongs to the ten largest clones. Sequencing was done on a sample of blood, either unsorted or a sorted T cell fraction (not recorded which). The receptors derive from a female donor with ankylosing spondylitis or in good health (not recorded which).

This clonotype came up many times. The chain employs TRBV9 and TRBJ2-3; perhaps TRBD1 as D (6 bases). CDR3 length: 14 residues. Trimming left V 3 bases short and J 2 bases short, with 10 bases between. The V gene's germline CDR1 is SGDLS and CDR2 YYNGEE. CDR3 amino acids: CASSDRQATDTQYF. The CDR3 DNA sequence: TGTGCCAGCAGCGACCGACAGGCCACAGATACGCAGTATTTT.

This clonotype occurred a few times. The V call is TRBV9, the J call TRBJ1-4; D gene uncertain. In germline, CDR1 is SGDLS, CDR2 YYNGEE. The CDR3 consists of 14 residues. Trimming took off 1 base at V and 5 bases at J, with 9 bases between the two ends. The chain's CDR3 is CASSVTTWNEKLFF. CDR3 in DNA: TGTGCCAGCAGCGTAACAACCTGGAATGAAAAACTGTTTTTT.

This clonotype has a count of ten or more. V gene TRBV9 combines with J gene TRBJ1-5; no definite D call. CDR1 is SGDLS and CDR2 is YYNGEE in the germline V gene. V was shortened by 4 bases and J by 9 bases, with 17 bases between the two germline ends. This CDR3 is built from 14 residues. The CDR3 sequence: CASSPSAVAGPQHF. The CDR3 nucleotides are TGTGCCAGCAGCCCCTCGGCAGTCGCGGGGCCCCAGCATTTT.

Ten or more counts support this clonotype. This rearrangement joins TRBV21-1 to TRBJ1-1; the D call in the table, TRBD1, was not verified against the DNA. TRBV21-1 corresponds to a pseudogene. The CDR3 is 17 residues long. The CDR3 DNA reads as TGTGCCAGCAGCAAACCGTGGGGGTTGGCGGTGAACACTGAAGCTTTCTTT. It is translated as CASSKPWGLAVNTEAFF.

This clonotype was observed many times. The chain employs TRBV9 and TRBJ2-3, with 11 bases that match TRBD2. Germline trimming cut 4 bases from V and 6 bases from J; bases unmatched to any gene: 7. Germline V gene data show CDR1 as SGDLS and CDR2 as YYNGEE. This CDR3 has 15 residues. CDR3 loop: CASSQLLAGADTQYF. The CDR3 DNA reads TGTGCCAGCAGCCAGCTACTAGCGGGAGCGGATACGCAGTATTTT.

This clonotype has ten or more counts. The chain has TRBV9 and TRBJ2-3, with no clear D. V gave up 3 bases and J gave up 1 base, with 3 bases separating them. Germline loops: CDR1 SGDLS, CDR2 YYNGEE. This CDR3 contains 12 residues. The CDR3 DNA follows: TGTGCCAGCAGCGGCCGCACAGATACGCAGTATTTT. This codes for CASSGRTDTQYF.

The chain uses TRBV9 and TRBJ2-5; the D is unclear. The CDR3 runs 13 residues. V was clipped by 8 bases and J by 1 base, with 12 bases between them. Germline V gene data show CDR1 as SGDLS and CDR2 as YYNGEE. For the CDR3, the DNA is TGTGCCAGTTCCCCTACCCCCCAAGAGACCCAGTACTTC. Protein: CASSPTPQETQYF.

This clonotype was detected ten times or more. The chain has TRBV9 and TRBJ2-5; 13 nucleotides agree with TRBD2. The germline V gene encodes CDR1 SGDLS and CDR2 YYNGEE. The length of the CDR3 is 16 residues. Losses at the gene ends were 3 bases for V and 2 bases for J; bases not matched to a gene: 4. The CDR3 DNA follows: TGTGCCAGCAGCGCCCAGGGACTAGCGGGGCAAGAGACCCAGTACTTC. Protein: CASSAQGLAGQETQYF.

This clonotype was picked up many times. V is TRBV9 and J is TRBJ2-1; 11 positions agree with TRBD2. J was trimmed by 8 bases and V by 4 bases; bases with no gene match: 8. The V gene's germline CDR1 is SGDLS and CDR2 YYNGEE. The CDR3 contains 15 residues. CDR3: CASSPVSGGAYEQFF. The CDR3 bases are TGTGCCAGCAGCCCTGTTAGCGGGGGGGCATATGAGCAGTTCTTC.

The J gene is TRBJ1-1, the V gene TRBV9; D is uncertain. Germline V lookup: CDR1 SGDLS, CDR2 YYNGEE. The CDR3 has 16 residues. The V gene lost 0 bases and the J gene lost 2 bases, with 14 bases spanning the gap. The CDR3 DNA follows: TGTGCCAGCAGCGTAGCCGAGGTTCCGAGAAACACTGAAGCTTTCTTT. Encoded protein: CASSVAEVPRNTEAFF.

This clonotype has at least ten counts. The chain links TRBV9 to TRBJ2-3, with TRBD2 matching 9 bases. The germline CDR1 and CDR2 sequences are SGDLS and YYNGEE. Trimming cost V 1 base and J 5 bases; bases outside gene matches: 5. This CDR3 spans 15 amino acids. CDR3: CASSVSGGRGDTQYF. In nucleotides, the CDR3 is TGTGCCAGCAGCGTATCCGGCGGGAGGGGAGATACGCAGTATTTT.

In its sample, this clonotype was seen many times. This rearrangement joins TRBV9 to TRBJ2-2; no firm D call. The germline CDR1 and CDR2 sequences are SGDLS and YYNGEE. The CDR3 consists of 16 residues. V dropped 2 bases and J dropped 0 bases, with 11 bases sitting between them. The CDR3 sequence: CASSVPRQANTGELFF. CDR3 DNA sequence: TGTGCCAGCAGCGTCCCTCGGCAGGCGAACACCGGGGAGCTGTTTTTT.

This clonotype was found many times. The rearrangement links TRBV9 to TRBJ2-3, with TRBD1 as a possible D gene (6 bases). Germline CDR1 SGDLS, CDR2 YYNGEE. V gave up 3 bases and J gave up 0 bases, with 11 bases separating them. CDR3 length equals 15 residues. The CDR3 DNA follows: TGTGCCAGCAGCGCTTCCAGGGGTAGCACAGATACGCAGTATTTT. It yields the protein CASSASRGSTDTQYF.

This clonotype was seen ten or more times. V and J are TRBV9 and TRBJ2-1, with 7 bases identical to TRBD2. Unmatched junction bases numbered 11, after V lost 4 bases and J lost 7 bases. Germline CDR1 and CDR2: SGDLS and YYNGEE. This CDR3 spans 15 amino acids. The CDR3 DNA follows: TGTGCCAGCAGCTTAGCCGGGACTATGGGTAATGAGCAGTTCTTC. Its protein is CASSLAGTMGNEQFF.

This clonotype was detected ten times or more. The chain has TRBV9 and TRBJ2-5; 8 nucleotides match TRBD2. V was pared by 0 bases and J by 5 bases, with 9 bases of the junction left unmatched. CDR1 and CDR2 from the germline V gene are SGDLS and YYNGEE. This CDR3 spans 16 amino acids. CDR3 residues: CASSVGNSGELETQYF. CDR3 nucleotides: TGTGCCAGCAGCGTAGGGAATAGCGGGGAATTGGAGACCCAGTACTTC.

This clonotype has at least ten counts. The V and J genes are TRBV9 and TRBJ2-7; 10 bases fit TRBD1. This CDR3 contains 14 residues. V shed 3 bases, J shed 6 bases, and the junction held 6 bases outside the gene matches. Germline loops: CDR1 SGDLS, CDR2 YYNGEE. This CDR3 reads CASSAGTGDLEQYF. The DNA for the CDR3 is TGTGCCAGCAGCGCCGGGACAGGGGATCTCGAGCAGTACTTC.

This clonotype is classed as medium-sized. The chain couples TRBV9 to TRBJ2-5, with 7 bases lining up with TRBD2. Germline CDR1 reads SGDLS; CDR2 reads YYNGEE. The trim removed 2 bases at V and 5 bases at J, leaving 12 bases unmatched. The length of the CDR3 is 16 residues. The CDR3 bases are TGTGCCAGCAGCGTTTCCAGCGGGGCACATGGGGAGACCCAGTACTTC. This codes for CASSVSSGAHGETQYF.

This clonotype has only a few counts. The CDR3 spells CASNRDRVSGANVLTF. The CDR3 DNA follows: TGTGCCAGCAACCGGGACAGGGTCTCTGGGGCCAACGTCCTGACTTTC. The rearrangement uses TRBV9 and TRBJ2-6; 9 bases map to TRBD1. V was pared by 6 bases and J by 0 bases, with 4 bases of the junction left unmatched. The germline V gene encodes CDR1 SGDLS and CDR2 YYNGEE. This CDR3 has 16 amino acids.

This clonotype was recorded at least ten times. This chain uses TRBV9 with TRBJ2-1; 7 nucleotides agree with TRBD2. There are 16 residues in the CDR3. Germline V gives CDR1 SGDLS, CDR2 YYNGEE. J gave up 4 bases and V 0 bases, and 7 bases lay outside the gene matches. CDR3 nucleotides: TGTGCCAGCAGCGTAGCCGGGACTAACCTTTACAATGAGCAGTTCTTC. Encoded protein: CASSVAGTNLYNEQFF.

This clonotype appeared many times. This chain links TRBV9 with TRBJ2-1, with 7 nucleotides matching TRBD2. The CDR3 spans 15 residues. The germline CDR1 and CDR2 sequences are SGDLS and YYNGEE. Losses at the gene ends were 2 bases for V and 5 bases for J; bases not matched to a gene: 7. The CDR3 DNA sequence: TGTGCCAGCAGCGTCGGTGGGAGGGATAACAATGAGCAGTTCTTC. Its protein product is CASSVGGRDNNEQFF. Supplemented by reference TRBV9 and TRBJ2-1, the full variable domain reads DSGVTQTPKHLITATGQRVTLRCSPRSGDLSVYWYQQSLDQGLQFLIQYYNGEERAKGNILERFSAQQFPDLHSELNLSSLELGDSALYFCASSVGGRDNNEQFFGPGTRLTVL.

This clonotype has a count of ten or more. The V and J genes are TRBV9 and TRBJ2-5; 11 bases agree with TRBD2. The CDR3 runs to 17 residues. With V trimmed by 0 bases and J by 5 bases, 9 bases remained unmatched. Germline loops: CDR1 SGDLS, CDR2 YYNGEE. CDR3 region: CASSVGVLAGAMETQYF. DNA for the CDR3: TGTGCCAGCAGCGTAGGGGTACTAGCGGGGGCCATGGAGACCCAGTACTTC.

This clonotype was recorded at least ten times. The DNA of the CDR3 is TGTGCCAGCAGCGTAACTGTGAGTGTAGAGACCCAGTACTTC. Translating it yields CASSVTVSVETQYF. V gene TRBV9 combines with J gene TRBJ2-5; no clear D gene. Trimming removed 1 base from V and 4 bases from J, with 11 bases in between. CDR3 length equals 14 residues. Per germline, CDR1 SGDLS and CDR2 YYNGEE.

This clonotype was detected many times. The rearrangement uses TRBV9 and TRBJ2-2, with TRBD1 identical over 9 bases. The germline gives CDR1 SGDLS, CDR2 YYNGEE. Trimming at V came to 0 bases and at J to 0 bases, leaving 3 bases not matched to a gene. The CDR3 loop spans 17 amino acids. The CDR3 DNA reads TGTGCCAGCAGCGTAGAACAGGGGGCCCCGAACACCGGGGAGCTGTTTTTT. Residues: CASSVEQGAPNTGELFF. The full variable domain, its missing parts supplied by reference TRBV9 and TRBJ2-2, is DSGVTQTPKHLITATGQRVTLRCSPRSGDLSVYWYQQSLDQGLQFLIQYYNGEERAKGNILERFSAQQFPDLHSELNLSSLELGDSALYFCASSVEQGAPNTGELFFGEGSRLTVL.

This clonotype has ten or more counts. The chain links TRBV9 to TRBJ2-3; 10 bases agree with TRBD1. Trimming took 4 bases from V and 8 from J; bases not matched to a gene: 4. Germline V gene lookup returns CDR1 SGDLS and CDR2 YYNGEE. The CDR3 consists of 13 residues. CDR3 DNA: TGTGCCAGCAGCATGGACAGGGGGGCTACGCAGTATTTT. Protein sequence: CASSMDRGATQYF.

This clonotype was observed at least ten times. V gene TRBV9 combines with J gene TRBJ2-7; 8 nucleotides align to TRBD2. CDR1 is SGDLS and CDR2 is YYNGEE in the germline V gene. V lost 4 bases and J lost 3; bases outside the gene matches: 6. The CDR3 has 14 residues. CDR3 DNA: TGTGCCAGCAGCCCGGGACTAGAAGTCTACGAGCAGTACTTC. Its translation is CASSPGLEVYEQYF.

The chain couples TRBV9 to TRBJ2-6, with 8 bases fitting TRBD1. The length of the CDR3 is 17 residues. CDR1 and CDR2 (germline): SGDLS, YYNGEE. Trimming cost V 5 bases and J 2 bases; bases outside gene matches: 9. The CDR3 sequence: CASRARTGSPGANVLTF. The CDR3 DNA follows: TGTGCCAGCAGAGCCCGGACAGGGAGCCCTGGGGCCAACGTCCTGACTTTC.

Many counts were recorded for this clonotype. The chain employs TRBV9 and TRBJ2-5; 8 positions match TRBD2. Germline values: CDR1 SGDLS, CDR2 YYNGEE. V lost 0 bases and J lost 7; bases outside the gene matches: 8. The CDR3 totals 15 residues. As DNA, the CDR3 is TGTGCCAGCAGCGTAGCGGGGGGGGACCACGGGACCCAGTACTTC. The encoded protein is CASSVAGGDHGTQYF.

This clonotype was counted only a few times. The chain joins TRBV19 to TRBJ1-2, with 7 bases that match TRBD1. The CDR3 loop spans 16 amino acids. Unmatched junction bases numbered 17, after V lost 7 bases and J lost 6 bases. CDR1 is LNHDA and CDR2 is SQIVND in the germline V gene (reference sequence). In DNA, the CDR3 is TGTGCCAGTAAAACGGGACAGAGTACCGGGCGGGATGGCTACACCTTC. Translating it yields CASKTGQSTGRDGYTF.

This clonotype was seen many times. The chain's CDR3 is CASSVVSGSQAFF. The CDR3, as DNA: TGTGCCAGCAGCGTAGTATCGGGAAGCCAAGCTTTCTTT. This rearrangement joins TRBV9 to TRBJ1-1, with unresolved D. The germline V gene has CDR1 SGDLS and CDR2 YYNGEE. Trimming stripped 0 bases from V and 9 bases from J, with 12 bases between. CDR3 length: 13 amino acids.

This clonotype was seen many times. The chain's CDR3 is CASSAGTANTGELFF. CDR3 bases: TGTGCCAGCAGCGCCGGGACAGCGAACACCGGGGAGCTGTTTTTT. The genes are TRBV9 and TRBJ2-2; 7 nucleotides align to TRBD1. After removal of 3 bases from V and 0 bases from J, the junction contained 2 bases not matched to a gene. CDR1 and CDR2 (germline): SGDLS, YYNGEE. The CDR3 has 15 amino acids.

In its sample, this clonotype was seen many times. The chain combines TRBV9 with TRBJ2-1; the match to TRBD1 covers 8 bases. Germline V gives CDR1 SGDLS, CDR2 YYNGEE. V trimming: 4 bases; J trimming: 7 bases; junction bases outside the gene matches: 4. This CDR3 has 13 residues. CDR3 loop: CASSSRTGNEQFF. The CDR3, as DNA: TGTGCCAGCAGCTCCCGGACAGGGAATGAGCAGTTCTTC.

This clonotype was seen repeatedly, ten times or more. This sequence joins TRBV9 and TRBJ2-2, with 7 bases identical to TRBD2. CDR1 and CDR2 from the germline V gene are SGDLS and YYNGEE. V shed 0 bases, J shed 1 base, and the junction held 6 bases outside the gene matches. This CDR3 has 17 residues. CDR3 sequence (DNA): TGTGCCAGCAGCGTAGGAGGGACTATCATGAACACCGGGGAGCTGTTTTTT. Protein sequence: CASSVGGTIMNTGELFF.